This T cell receptor beta chain was sequenced during a study of neoadjuvant anti-PD-1 for oral cavity cancer. Overall study context: Most patients had three to four biweekly doses of 3 mg/kg nivolumab before resection. Non-progressing patients received a fourth nivolumab dose near day 43, then surgery on days 50-56. Study findings and constraints: Higher pretreatment Treg/Th17 ratios tracked higher pretreatment blood clonality.

This clone was seen a handful of times. Its matching antigen is unknown. Time point: after neoadjuvant nivolumab, at surgical resection. PBMCs were not maintained or expanded in culture before analysis. Profiling relied on immunoSEQ multiplex PCR, and the TCRdb table lists in-frame clones only, not all of them. This table holds about 9,600 clones, roughly 66% found once. From germline, CDR1 is MNHNS and CDR2 SASEGT. The CDR3 extends over 14 amino acids. Trimming removed 5 bases at V and 8 bases at J, with 13 bases between. The source of this sequence is a person aged 35 to 85 with oral cavity squamous cell carcinoma. The rearrangement links TRBV6-1 to TRBJ1-6; D unresolved. Sequences were derived from PBMCs, sampled after nivolumab (anti-PD-1) treatment. This chain's CDR3 is CASSLNPGDSPLHF. The CDR3 DNA follows: TGTGCCAGCAGTCTCAACCCGGGCGATTCACCCCTCCACTTT.